A selection of T cell receptor beta chains follows, all from one sample in a study of molecular identifiers for immune sequencing clone quantification. MiXCR, run by TCRdb on the PCR reads, gives a single entry per CDR3 protein. The sample holds around 460,000 distinct CDR3 sequences, less than 30% seen once. Sequences were obtained from naive CD8+ T cells from blood, with Jurkat cell RNA spiked in. These receptors originate from a human donor in good health. Some libraries in this study had Jurkat cell RNA spiked in. The CDR3 runs from the conserved cysteine through the conserved F or W. The D gene is left open where the match is weak. Size tells how often a clone was seen (once, few, many) or the class of an expanded clone, and some rows leave it out.

abundance: -
d_gene: -
j_gene: TRBJ1-1
v_gene: TRBV5-5
CDR3nt: TGTGCCAGCAGCTTGGCCCAGGGATACGGTGAAGCTTTCTTT
CDR3aa: CASSLAQGYGEAFF

abundance: many
d_gene: TRBD2
j_gene: TRBJ2-3
v_gene: TRBV6-1
CDR3nt: TGTGCCAGCAGTGAATACGGCGGGGGGATCACAGATACGCAGTATTTT
CDR3aa: CASSEYGGGITDTQYF

abundance: -
d_gene: TRBD2
j_gene: TRBJ2-1
v_gene: TRBV6-4
CDR3nt: TGTGCCAGCATCGGACTAGCGGGAGTTCGGGAGCAGTTCTTC
CDR3aa: CASIGLAGVREQFF

abundance: many
d_gene: -
j_gene: TRBJ1-1
v_gene: TRBV2
CDR3nt: TGTGCCAGCAGTGAAAAGGTGAACACTGAAGCTTTCTTT
CDR3aa: CASSEKVNTEAFF

abundance: many
d_gene: -
j_gene: TRBJ2-4
v_gene: TRBV4-1
CDR3nt: TGCGCCAGCAGCCAAGTCCCGGGGGAAGGCGGATTAAACATTCAGTACTTC
CDR3aa: CASSQVPGEGGLNIQYF

abundance: few
d_gene: -
j_gene: TRBJ1-1
v_gene: TRBV9
CDR3nt: TGTGCCAGCAGCCAAGGGGGGTACTCTGAAGCTTTCTTT
CDR3aa: CASSQGGYSEAFF

abundance: many
d_gene: -
j_gene: TRBJ2-3
v_gene: TRBV24-1
CDR3nt: TGTGCCACCAGTGGAGTAGGGCTCGGCACAGATACGCAGTATTTT
CDR3aa: CATSGVGLGTDTQYF

abundance: -
d_gene: -
j_gene: TRBJ2-1
v_gene: TRBV4-3
CDR3nt: TGCGCCAGCAGCCGATACCAGAGTAGAGGAGGGTTAAATGAGCAGTTCTTC
CDR3aa: CASSRYQSRGGLNEQFF

abundance: few
d_gene: -
j_gene: TRBJ2-3
v_gene: TRBV7-6
CDR3nt: TGTGCCAGCAGCCCCGAGGGAAATACGCAGTATTTT
CDR3aa: CASSPEGNTQYF

abundance: -
d_gene: -
j_gene: TRBJ2-7
v_gene: TRBV6-5
CDR3nt: TGTGCCAGCAGTTACGGGGACGGAACCTACGAGCAGTACTTC
CDR3aa: CASSYGDGTYEQYF

abundance: many
d_gene: TRBD1
j_gene: TRBJ1-1
v_gene: TRBV2
CDR3nt: TGTGCCAGCATCCTGGAGGCAGGGGGCAGGGGGACTGAAGCTTTCTTT
CDR3aa: CASILEAGGRGTEAFF

abundance: -
d_gene: -
j_gene: TRBJ2-5
v_gene: TRBV6-2/TRBV6-3
CDR3nt: TGTGCCAGCAGTTATACCGAGACCCAGTACTTC
CDR3aa: CASSYTETQYF

abundance: many
d_gene: -
j_gene: TRBJ2-3
v_gene: TRBV29-1
CDR3nt: TGCAGCGTTGTGGGACCTGGCACAGATACGCAGTATTTT
CDR3aa: CSVVGPGTDTQYF

abundance: few
d_gene: -
j_gene: TRBJ2-5
v_gene: TRBV19
CDR3nt: TGTGCCAGTAGTATAGGAAACAGGGCGGTGGAGACCCAGTACTTC
CDR3aa: CASSIGNRAVETQYF

abundance: many
d_gene: TRBD2
j_gene: TRBJ2-2
v_gene: TRBV6-5
CDR3nt: TGTGCCAGCAGGCCACTAGCGGGGGGGAACACCGGGGAGCTGTTTTTT
CDR3aa: CASRPLAGGNTGELFF

abundance: few
d_gene: -
j_gene: TRBJ2-7
v_gene: TRBV7-2
CDR3nt: TGTGCCAGCAGCGCCTTACAGAGTTCCTACGAGCAGTACTTC
CDR3aa: CASSALQSSYEQYF

abundance: few
d_gene: -
j_gene: TRBJ2-2
v_gene: TRBV10-3
CDR3nt: TGTGCCATCAGTGACTTACAGGATCCCGGGGAGCTGTTTTTT
CDR3aa: CAISDLQDPGELFF

abundance: -
d_gene: -
j_gene: TRBJ1-1
v_gene: TRBV25-1
CDR3nt: TGTGCCAGCAGTGAATTTGAGGACAGTCTTAACACTGAAGCTTTCTTT
CDR3aa: CASSEFEDSLNTEAFF

abundance: few
d_gene: -
j_gene: TRBJ1-2
v_gene: TRBV10-3
CDR3nt: TGTGCCATCAGTTCCGCCGGGACCGAGTTATCCTACTATGGCTACACCTTC
CDR3aa: CAISSAGTELSYYGYTF

abundance: few
d_gene: -
j_gene: TRBJ2-7
v_gene: TRBV5-6
CDR3nt: TGTGCCAGCAGCTTGGTAGGCGTCCTGAGCTCCTACGAGCAGTACTTC
CDR3aa: CASSLVGVLSSYEQYF

abundance: few
d_gene: -
j_gene: TRBJ2-7
v_gene: TRBV6-2/TRBV6-3
CDR3nt: TGTGCCAGCAGTTACGGGACGGAACTCGAGCAGTACTTC
CDR3aa: CASSYGTELEQYF

abundance: -
d_gene: -
j_gene: TRBJ1-1
v_gene: TRBV24-1
CDR3nt: TGTGCCACCAGTGATTCGCCGGGAAAACCTGTGAACACTGAAGCTTCCTTT
CDR3aa: CATSDSPGKPVNTEASF

abundance: few
d_gene: TRBD2
j_gene: TRBJ2-3
v_gene: TRBV7-2
CDR3nt: TGTGCCAGCAGCTTAGGTACAGACCGGGGGGGATTCACAGATACGCAGTATTTT
CDR3aa: CASSLGTDRGGFTDTQYF

abundance: many
d_gene: TRBD1
j_gene: TRBJ1-5
v_gene: TRBV4-1
CDR3nt: TGCGCCAGCAGCCAAGAAGACAGGGTTCAGCCCCAGCATTTT
CDR3aa: CASSQEDRVQPQHF

abundance: -
d_gene: TRBD2
j_gene: TRBJ2-7
v_gene: TRBV5-1
CDR3nt: TGCGCCAGCAGCTTGGACAGCGGGAGCAACGAGCAGTACTTC
CDR3aa: CASSLDSGSNEQYF

abundance: -
d_gene: TRBD1
j_gene: TRBJ2-7
v_gene: TRBV30
CDR3nt: TGTGCCTGGAGTGTAGGGACAGGGATTTACGAGCAGTACTTC
CDR3aa: CAWSVGTGIYEQYF

abundance: many
d_gene: TRBD1
j_gene: TRBJ1-1
v_gene: TRBV6-9
CDR3nt: TGTGCCAGCAGCCGGGACAGGGAGGACACTGAAGCTTTCTTT
CDR3aa: CASSRDREDTEAFF

abundance: -
d_gene: TRBD2
j_gene: TRBJ2-1
v_gene: TRBV6-5
CDR3nt: TGTGCCAGCAGTTACTCAGAACTAGCGGACAATGAGCAGTTCTTC
CDR3aa: CASSYSELADNEQFF

abundance: many
d_gene: -
j_gene: TRBJ2-3
v_gene: TRBV7-6
CDR3nt: TGTGCCAGCAGCTTAGGACAGTCTAGCACAGATACGCAGTATTTT
CDR3aa: CASSLGQSSTDTQYF

abundance: -
d_gene: -
j_gene: TRBJ2-7
v_gene: TRBV4-1
CDR3nt: TGCGCCAGCAGCCAAGCGGCTAGCGTGAGTATCTACGAGCAGTACTTC
CDR3aa: CASSQAASVSIYEQYF

abundance: many
d_gene: TRBD2
j_gene: TRBJ2-2
v_gene: TRBV12-3/TRBV12-4
CDR3nt: TGTGCCAGCAGCCCTCGGGCGGGGGGGCGTACCGGGGAGCTGTTTTTT
CDR3aa: CASSPRAGGRTGELFF

abundance: -
d_gene: -
j_gene: TRBJ2-1
v_gene: TRBV24-1
CDR3nt: TGTGCCACCAGTGGGACAGTTTACAATGAGCGGTTCTTC
CDR3aa: CATSGTVYNERFF

abundance: -
d_gene: -
j_gene: TRBJ2-1
v_gene: TRBV9
CDR3nt: TGTGCCAGCAGCGACTCTAGAGTGCATCAGTTCTTC
CDR3aa: CASSDSRVHQFF

abundance: many
d_gene: -
j_gene: TRBJ1-5
v_gene: TRBV6-2/TRBV6-3
CDR3nt: TGTGTCTCGACCGAGGCGTTGGGTAATCAGCCCCAGCATTTT
CDR3aa: CVSTEALGNQPQHF

abundance: many
d_gene: -
j_gene: TRBJ2-3
v_gene: TRBV29-1
CDR3nt: TGCAGCGTTGAAGGTGGAGTGGCGATGCTCCATAGCACAGATACGCAGTATTTT
CDR3aa: CSVEGGVAMLHSTDTQYF

abundance: -
d_gene: -
j_gene: TRBJ2-5
v_gene: TRBV6-2/TRBV6-3
CDR3nt: TGTGCCAGCAGCCATTGGGAAGAAGAGACCCAGTACTTC
CDR3aa: CASSHWEEETQYF